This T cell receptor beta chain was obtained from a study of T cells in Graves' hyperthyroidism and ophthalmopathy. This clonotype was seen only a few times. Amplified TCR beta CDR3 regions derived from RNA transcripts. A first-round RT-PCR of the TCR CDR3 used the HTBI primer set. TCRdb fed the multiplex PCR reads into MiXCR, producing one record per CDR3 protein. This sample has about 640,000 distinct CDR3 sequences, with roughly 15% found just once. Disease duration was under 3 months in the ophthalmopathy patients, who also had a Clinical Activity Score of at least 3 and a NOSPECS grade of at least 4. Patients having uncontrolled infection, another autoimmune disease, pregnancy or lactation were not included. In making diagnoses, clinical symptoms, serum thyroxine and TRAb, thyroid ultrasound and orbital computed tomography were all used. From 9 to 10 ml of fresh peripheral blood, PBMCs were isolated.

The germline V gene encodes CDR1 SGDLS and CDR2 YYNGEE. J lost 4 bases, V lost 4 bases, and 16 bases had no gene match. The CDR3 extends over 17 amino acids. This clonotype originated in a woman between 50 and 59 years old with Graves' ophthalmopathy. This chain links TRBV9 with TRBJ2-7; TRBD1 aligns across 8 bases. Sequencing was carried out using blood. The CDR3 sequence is CASSPNKDRVVSYEQYF. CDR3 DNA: TGTGCCAGCAGCCCGAATAAGGACAGGGTAGTTTCTTACGAGCAGTACTTC.